These 29 T cell receptor beta chains share one sample of origin, sequenced in a study of blood T cells in healthy people across ages. The authors ran a second PCR of roughly 6 to 11 cycles using a sample-barcoded 5' primer and a J-beta primer mix. TCRdb redid the calling of the 5' RACE reads with MiXCR, one entry per CDR3 protein. This sample has about 640,000 distinct CDR3 sequences, with about 53% found just once. Sequenced sample: blood. These TCRs come from a man in his fifties or sixties in good health.

This clonotype was found a few times. The genes are TRBV7-2 and TRBJ2-5; D unclear. This CDR3 is 14 amino acids long. The germline CDR1 and CDR2 sequences are SGHTA and FQGNSA. Trimming removed 5 bases at V and 2 bases at J, with 12 bases between. As DNA, the CDR3 is TGTGCCAGCAGCCAGTCCAGGATTCAAGAGACCCAGTACTTC. Residues: CASSQSRIQETQYF.

CDR3: CASSLGVGGQPYGYTF. The CDR3 DNA reads as TGTGCCAGCAGTTTAGGGGTTGGTGGACAGCCCTACGGCTACACCTTC. The chain carries TRBV12-3 or TRBV12-4 and TRBJ1-2, with D possibly TRBD1 on 6 matching bases. The CDR3 consists of 16 residues. Trimming took 1 base from V and 8 from J, leaving 20 bases between them.

Here the CDR3 DNA reads TGCGCCAGCAGCCAAGATGAGGGGTCCGGTAATGAGCAGTTCTTC. Its translation: CASSQDEGSGNEQFF. The chain employs TRBV4-1 and TRBJ2-1; D possibly matches TRBD1 or TRBD2 (5 bases each). With 0 bases removed from V and 7 bases from J, the gap between germline ends came to 13 bases. Germline CDR1 and CDR2: MGHRA and YSYEKL. The CDR3 is 15 residues long.

This clonotype was seen repeatedly, ten times or more. The CDR3 nucleotides are TGTGCCAGCAGCCAAGGTCTTCCCCGCAATTCACCCCTCCACTTT. As protein: CASSQGLPRNSPLHF. The gene calls are TRBV3-1 and TRBJ1-6; D ambiguous. The germline V and J ends were trimmed by 1 base and 7 bases, with 11 bases remaining between them. The CDR3 extends over 15 amino acids. From germline, CDR1 is LGHDT and CDR2 YNNKEL (reference sequence).

CDR3 sequence (DNA): TGTGCCAGCAGCTTAAGGCCCCGGGTTTTTAGCACAGATACGCAGTATTTT. Protein product: CASSLRPRVFSTDTQYF. The V and J genes are TRBV7-9 and TRBJ2-3; D gene unclear. This CDR3 contains 17 residues. V was cut by 2 bases and J by 0 bases, with 15 bases left in between. The germline CDR1 and CDR2 sequences are SEHNR and FQNEAQ (reference sequence).

Regarding this clonotype: A read error may produce the germline difference seen at one junction end. This CDR3 is CASTRTSGGAYTQYF. The CDR3 DNA reads as TGCGCCAGCACCCGGACTAGCGGGGGGGCTTATACGCAGTATTTT. This rearrangement joins TRBV2 to TRBJ2-3; 15 nucleotides agree with TRBD2. CDR1 and CDR2 from the germline V gene are SNHLY and FYNNEI. The CDR3 is made up of 15 amino acids.

There are a few counts of this clonotype. The V and J genes are TRBV28 and TRBJ2-7; either TRBD1 or TRBD2 may fit D (6 bases each). V lost 10 bases and J lost 2, with 15 bases in between. The germline V gene encodes CDR1 MDHEN and CDR2 SYDVKM. The CDR3 length is 13 residues. The DNA for the CDR3 is TGTGCCACCCGCGGGACATGGCCCTACGAGCAGTACTTC. This encodes CATRGTWPYEQYF.

CDR3 region: CASSSPTSGTGAYDEQYF. The CDR3 DNA is TGTGCCAGCAGCTCACCTACGTCCGGGACAGGGGCCTACGATGAGCAGTACTTC. J is TRBJ2-7 and V is TRBV7-2; the match to TRBD1 covers 10 bases. The CDR3 loop spans 18 amino acids. J was trimmed by 7 bases and V by 4 bases; bases with no gene match: 19. CDR1 and CDR2 (germline): SGHTA, FQGNSA.

The count of this clonotype is one. This chain joins TRBV12-3 or TRBV12-4 and TRBJ1-1; D is undetermined. The V gene lost 3 bases and the J gene lost 0 bases, with 8 bases spanning the gap. The CDR3 is 14 amino acids. The DNA of the CDR3 is TGTGCCAGCAGTTTTGAGGCCATGAACACTGAAGCTTTCTTT. The encoded protein is CASSFEAMNTEAFF.

This sequence joins TRBV9 and TRBJ2-7; D gene unclear. Germline CDR1 is SGDLS and CDR2 is YYNGEE. This CDR3 is built from 15 residues. Trimming removed 0 bases from V and 10 bases from J, with 20 bases in between. This CDR3 reads CASSVDDGAPGTQYF. CDR3 in DNA: TGTGCCAGCAGCGTAGATGACGGTGCCCCAGGCACCCAGTACTTC.

This chain links TRBV2 with TRBJ2-5; TRBD1 agrees at 9 bases. The V segment lost 10 bases and the J segment 11 bases; nucleotides outside the gene matches: 17. The CDR3 runs to 14 residues. In germline, CDR1 is SNHLY, CDR2 FYNNEI. CDR3 in amino acids: CATGRGQGPSEQYF. The DNA for the CDR3 is TGTGCCACCGGCAGAGGACAGGGGCCGTCGGAGCAGTACTTC.

In this sample, this clonotype turned up a few times. DNA for the CDR3: TGTGCCATCAGGGGAGGGTCGAACACTGAAGCTTTCTTT. Protein: CAIRGGSNTEAFF. This chain joins TRBV10-3 and TRBJ1-1, with D uncertain. Germline-derived CDR1 and CDR2 are ENHRY and SYGVKD. Between the trimmed V and J ends, which lost 6 bases and 1 base, there was a span of 9 bases. The CDR3 totals 13 residues.

Notes on this clonotype: One end of the junction fails to match germline, which may point to a read error. The chain recombines TRBV4-2 with TRBJ1-2; possibly TRBD1 for D (6 bases). Looked up from germline, CDR1 is LGHNA and CDR2 is YNFKEQ. The CDR3 covers 14 residues. DNA for the CDR3: TGTGCCAGCAGCCCCATCGGACAGCCCTATGGCAACACCTTC. The encoded protein is CASSPIGQPYGNTF.

The chain links TRBV25-1 to TRBJ1-1; 8 bases are shared with TRBD1. V dropped 6 bases and J dropped 5; count of bases not matched to a gene: 5. CDR3 length: 13 residues. CDR1 MGHDK and CDR2 SYGVNS come from the germline V gene. The CDR3 loop reads CASRRQGSTEAFF. The CDR3 DNA reads as TGTGCCAGCAGAAGACAGGGGTCTACTGAAGCTTTCTTT. The full variable domain, with the rest looked up from reference TRBV25-1 and TRBJ1-1, is EADIYQTPRYLVIGTGKKITLECSQTMGHDKMYWYQQDPGMELHLIHYSYGVNSTEKGDLSSESTVSRIRTEHFPLTLESARPSHTSQYLCASRRQGSTEAFFGQGTRLTVV.

V gene TRBV6-2 or TRBV6-3 combines with J gene TRBJ2-2; 11 bases map to TRBD2. Germline V lookup: CDR1 MNHEY, CDR2 SVGEGT. There are 16 residues in the CDR3. V was pared by 7 bases and J by 4 bases, with 8 bases of the junction left unmatched. CDR3 amino acids: CASTRTSGLGTGELFF. In DNA form, the CDR3 reads TGTGCCAGCACCAGGACTAGCGGGTTGGGCACCGGGGAGCTGTTTTTT.

This clonotype was observed a single time. The chain recombines TRBV20-1 with TRBJ1-1; tentatively, D is TRBD1 (5 bases). The CDR3 runs to 12 residues. Germline V gene sequence: CDR1 DFQATT, CDR2 SNEGSKA (reference sequence). The germline V and J ends were trimmed by 3 bases and 4 bases, with 9 bases remaining between them. This chain's CDR3 is CSARKTATEAFF. Here the CDR3 DNA reads TGCAGTGCTAGGAAGACAGCCACTGAAGCTTTCTTT.

The V and J genes are TRBV7-8 and TRBJ2-5, with 9 bases matching TRBD1. The DNA end is a closer match to TRBJ2-7, so the J assignment may be wrong. The CDR3 contains 14 residues. Looked up from germline, CDR1 is SGHVS and CDR2 is FQNEAQ. CDR3 sequence (DNA): TGTGCCAGCAGCTTCGGGACAGGGTTCTACGAGCAGTACTTC. It is translated as CASSFGTGFYEQYF.

This clonotype was recorded a few times. The chain combines TRBV28 with TRBJ1-2; D perhaps matches TRBD1 (6 bases). V lost 8 bases and J lost 0, with 10 bases in between. CDR1 is MDHEN and CDR2 is SYDVKM in the germline V gene. This CDR3 has 13 amino acids. The CDR3 nucleotides are TGTGCCAGCCGGGACACACCTAACTATGGCTACACCTTC. It encodes CASRDTPNYGYTF.

This chain links TRBV6-6 with TRBJ2-7; D is possibly TRBD2 (6 bases). This CDR3 has 15 amino acids. Germline assignment: CDR1 MNHNY and CDR2 SVGAGI (reference sequence). V gave up 8 bases and J gave up 0 bases, with 17 bases separating them. The CDR3 DNA is TGTGCCAGCCGGGGGAGTCCAGCTAGCTCCTACGAGCAGTACTTC. It yields the protein CASRGSPASSYEQYF.

The chain combines TRBV6-1 with TRBJ2-7, with 8 bases fitting TRBD2. CDR3 length: 15 residues. From germline, CDR1 is MNHNS and CDR2 SASEGT. V dropped 6 bases and J dropped 4; count of bases not matched to a gene: 11. Here the CDR3 reads CASRSGGSGGYEQYF. The CDR3 bases are TGTGCCAGCAGGTCCGGGGGGTCGGGAGGGTACGAGCAGTACTTC.

This chain links TRBV18 with TRBJ2-1; 8 bases are shared with TRBD1. The CDR3 contains 15 residues. The germline V gene has CDR1 KGHSH and CDR2 LQKENI. After removal of 6 bases from V and 9 bases from J, the junction contained 13 bases not matched to a gene. The CDR3 sequence is CASSRDRGATGEQFF. CDR3 DNA: TGTGCCAGCTCCCGTGACAGGGGCGCGACTGGTGAGCAGTTCTTC.

This clonotype occurred many times. The chain has TRBV7-2 and TRBJ2-7, with TRBD2 matching over 7 bases. Germline assignment: CDR1 SGHTA and CDR2 FQGNSA. J gave up 5 bases and V 5 bases, and 3 bases lay outside the gene matches. This CDR3 region has 12 residues. The CDR3 bases are TGTGCCAGCAGCCATAGCGGGCACGAGCAGTACTTC. Translated: CASSHSGHEQYF.

This clonotype showed up just a few times. The genes are TRBV20-1 and TRBJ2-1, with D unclear. Deletions cut 5 bases from V and 2 bases from J, with 13 bases between. The CDR3 is 14 amino acids. Per germline, CDR1 DFQATT and CDR2 SNEGSKA (reference sequence). DNA of the CDR3: TGCAGTGCTTTACGGGCAGGCCCCTACAATGAGCAGTTCTTC. Translation: CSALRAGPYNEQFF.

This clonotype has only a few counts. This chain joins TRBV10-3 and TRBJ2-1, with TRBD1 as a possible D gene (6 bases). Trimming cost V 3 bases and J 5 bases, with 8 bases left between them. The germline V gene encodes CDR1 ENHRY and CDR2 SYGVKD. This CDR3 is built from 13 residues. As DNA, the CDR3 is TGTGCCATCAGTGATTGGACAGACAATGAGCAGTTCTTC. Translating it yields CAISDWTDNEQFF.

V and J are TRBV18 and TRBJ2-6; D gene ambiguous. Trimming pared 2 bases from V and 1 base from J, leaving 12 bases between. Per germline, CDR1 KGHSH and CDR2 LQKENI. CDR3 size: 17 residues. The CDR3 sequence is CASSPGVAFSGANVLTF. The CDR3 DNA sequence: TGTGCCAGCTCACCAGGAGTAGCCTTTTCTGGGGCCAACGTCCTGACTTTC. The whole variable domain, filled in from reference TRBV18 and TRBJ2-6, reads NAGVMQNPRHLVRRRGQEARLRCSPMKGHSHVYWYRQLPEEGLKFMVYLQKENIIDESGMPKERFSAEFPKEGPSILRIQQVVRGDSAAYFCASSPGVAFSGANVLTFGAGSRLTVL.

The chain links TRBV5-1 to TRBJ1-2, with unresolved D. The germline CDR1 and CDR2 sequences are SGHRS and YFSETQ. The CDR3 consists of 17 residues. With 6 bases removed from V and 0 bases from J, the gap between germline ends came to 21 bases. This chain's CDR3 is CASKAGRQPDTNYGYTF. The CDR3 DNA reads as TGCGCCAGCAAGGCTGGGAGGCAGCCGGATACTAACTATGGCTACACCTTC.

A word on this clonotype: This may stem from a read error, because a much larger clone lies one nucleotide away. This chain connects TRBV11-2 to TRBJ2-5; perhaps D is TRBD1 or TRBD2 (6 bases each). This CDR3 has 15 amino acids. In germline, CDR1 is SGHAT, CDR2 FQNNGV. The DNA of the CDR3 is TGTACCAGCAGCCTGGGCGGGACAACCCAAGAGACCCAGTACTTC. This codes for CTSSLGGTTQETQYF.

This clonotype was detected only a few times. V and J are TRBV6-2 or TRBV6-3 and TRBJ2-5; D is undetermined. The end of the DNA aligns better with TRBJ2-7, so the J call may be wrong. Germline CDR1 and CDR2: MNHEY and SVGEGT. The CDR3 runs to 13 residues. The CDR3 region has the DNA TGTGCCAGCAGTTACCCCGCAGTTCGCGAGCAGTACTTC. This sequence encodes CASSYPAVREQYF.

CDR3 sequence: CASSNQGSGEINIQYF. DNA for the CDR3: TGTGCCAGCAGCAACCAGGGTAGCGGGGAGATAAACATTCAGTACTTC. This chain uses TRBV5-5 with TRBJ2-4; 8 bases line up with TRBD2. Germline V gene data show CDR1 as SGHKS and CDR2 as YYEKEE (reference sequence). The CDR3 length is 16 residues. V lost 4 bases, J lost 6 bases, and 12 bases stayed unmatched.